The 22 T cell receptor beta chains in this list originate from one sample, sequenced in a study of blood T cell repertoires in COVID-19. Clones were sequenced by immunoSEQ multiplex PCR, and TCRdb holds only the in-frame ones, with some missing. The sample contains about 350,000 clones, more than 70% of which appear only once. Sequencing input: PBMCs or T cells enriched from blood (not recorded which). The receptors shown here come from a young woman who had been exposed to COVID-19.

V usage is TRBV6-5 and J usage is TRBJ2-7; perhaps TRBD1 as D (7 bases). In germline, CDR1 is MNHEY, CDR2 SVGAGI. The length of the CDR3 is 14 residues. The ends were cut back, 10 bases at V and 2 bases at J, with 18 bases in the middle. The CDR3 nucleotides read TGTGCCACCGCCCGCGGGACAGTAACCTACGAGCAGTACTTC. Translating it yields CATARGTVTYEQYF.

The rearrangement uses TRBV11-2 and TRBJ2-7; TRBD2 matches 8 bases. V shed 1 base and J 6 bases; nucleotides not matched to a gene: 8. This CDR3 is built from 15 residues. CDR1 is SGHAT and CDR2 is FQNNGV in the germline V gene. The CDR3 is CASSLVSSGWFEQYF. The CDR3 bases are TGTGCCAGCAGCTTAGTATCTAGCGGGTGGTTCGAGCAGTACTTC.

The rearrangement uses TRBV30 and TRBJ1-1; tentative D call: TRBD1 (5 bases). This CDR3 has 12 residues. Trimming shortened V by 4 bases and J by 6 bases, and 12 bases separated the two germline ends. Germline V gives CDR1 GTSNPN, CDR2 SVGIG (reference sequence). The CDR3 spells CAWNQGEAEAFF. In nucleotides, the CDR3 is TGTGCCTGGAACCAAGGGGAGGCTGAAGCTTTCTTT.

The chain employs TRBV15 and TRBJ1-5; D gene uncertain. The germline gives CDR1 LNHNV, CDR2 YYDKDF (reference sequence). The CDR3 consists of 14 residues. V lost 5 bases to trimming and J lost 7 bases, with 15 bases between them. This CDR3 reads CATSSTGYGQPQHF. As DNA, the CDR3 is TGTGCCACCAGCTCCACGGGGTACGGACAGCCCCAGCATTTT.

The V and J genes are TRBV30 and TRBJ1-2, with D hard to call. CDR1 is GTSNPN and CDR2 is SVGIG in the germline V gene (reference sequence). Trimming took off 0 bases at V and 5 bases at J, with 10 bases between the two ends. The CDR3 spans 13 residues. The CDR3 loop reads CAWSVLEGYGYTF. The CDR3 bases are TGTGCCTGGAGTGTCCTGGAGGGATATGGCTACACCTTC.

The CDR3 DNA follows: TGTGCCAGCAGCTTATTTCCGCGTCAAGAGACCCAGTACTTC. Translating it yields CASSLFPRQETQYF. V usage is TRBV7-9 and J usage is TRBJ2-5; D unresolved. Trimming pared 2 bases from V and 2 bases from J, leaving 9 bases between. Germline values: CDR1 SEHNR, CDR2 FQNEAQ (reference sequence). The CDR3 covers 14 residues.

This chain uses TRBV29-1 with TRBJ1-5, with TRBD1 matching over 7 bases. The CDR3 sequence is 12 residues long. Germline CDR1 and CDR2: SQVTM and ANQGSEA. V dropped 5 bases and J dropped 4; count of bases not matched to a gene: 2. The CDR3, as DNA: TGCAGCGTTACACAGGGGAATCAGCCCCAGCATTTT. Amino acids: CSVTQGNQPQHF.

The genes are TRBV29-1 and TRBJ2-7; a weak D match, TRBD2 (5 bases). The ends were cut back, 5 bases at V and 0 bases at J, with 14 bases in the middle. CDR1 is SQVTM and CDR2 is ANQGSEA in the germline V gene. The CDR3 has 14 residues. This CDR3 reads CSVSPDWNSYEQYF. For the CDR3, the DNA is TGCAGCGTTTCCCCGGACTGGAACTCCTACGAGCAGTACTTC.

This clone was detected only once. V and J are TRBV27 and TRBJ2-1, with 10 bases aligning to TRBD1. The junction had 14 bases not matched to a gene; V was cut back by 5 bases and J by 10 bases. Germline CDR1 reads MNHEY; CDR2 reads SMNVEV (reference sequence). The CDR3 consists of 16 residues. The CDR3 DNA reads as TGTGCCAGCAGTCTCCTCTCCGGGACAGGGGCATTCGAGCAGTTCTTC. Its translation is CASSLLSGTGAFEQFF.

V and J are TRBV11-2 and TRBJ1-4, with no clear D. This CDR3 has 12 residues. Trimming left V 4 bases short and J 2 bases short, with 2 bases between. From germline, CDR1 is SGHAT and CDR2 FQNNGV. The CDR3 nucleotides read TGTGCCAGCAGCTCGACTAATGAAAAACTGTTTTTT. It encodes CASSSTNEKLFF.

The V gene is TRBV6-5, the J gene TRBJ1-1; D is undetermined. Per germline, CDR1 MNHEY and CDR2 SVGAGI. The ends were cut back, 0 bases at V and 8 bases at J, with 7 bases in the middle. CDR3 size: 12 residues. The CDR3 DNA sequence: TGTGCCAGCAGTTACTCGGAGGGAGAAGCTTTCTTT. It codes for CASSYSEGEAFF.

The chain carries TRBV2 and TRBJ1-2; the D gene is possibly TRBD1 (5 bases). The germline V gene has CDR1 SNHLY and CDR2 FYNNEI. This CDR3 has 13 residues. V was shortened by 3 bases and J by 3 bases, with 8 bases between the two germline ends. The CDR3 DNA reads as TGTGCCAGCAGTGATCGGGGGGACTATGGCTACACCTTC. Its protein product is CASSDRGDYGYTF.

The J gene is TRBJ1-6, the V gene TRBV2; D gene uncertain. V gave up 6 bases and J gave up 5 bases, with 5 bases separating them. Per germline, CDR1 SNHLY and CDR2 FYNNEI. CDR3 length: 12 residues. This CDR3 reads CASRANNSPLHF. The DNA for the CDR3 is TGTGCCAGCAGGGCAAATAATTCACCCCTCCACTTT.

This CDR3 reads CASSGRDTIYF. The DNA for the CDR3 is TGTGCCAGCAGCGGGCGGGACACCATATATTTT. The V gene is TRBV11-2, the J gene TRBJ1-3; D call uncertain. Germline loops: CDR1 SGHAT, CDR2 FQNNGV. The V gene lost 5 bases and the J gene lost 8 bases, with 7 bases spanning the gap. The CDR3 has 11 amino acids.

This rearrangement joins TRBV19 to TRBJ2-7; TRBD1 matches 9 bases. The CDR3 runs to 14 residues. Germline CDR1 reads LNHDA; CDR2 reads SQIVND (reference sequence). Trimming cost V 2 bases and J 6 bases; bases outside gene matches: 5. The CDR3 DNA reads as TGTGCCAGTAGTATATGGGGACAGGGAGGCGAGCAGTACTTC. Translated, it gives CASSIWGQGGEQYF.

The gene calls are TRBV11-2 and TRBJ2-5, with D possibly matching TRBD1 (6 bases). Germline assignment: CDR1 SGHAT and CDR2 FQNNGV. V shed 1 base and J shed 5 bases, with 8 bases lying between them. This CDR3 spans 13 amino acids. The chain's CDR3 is CASSLGGQETQYF. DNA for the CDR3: TGTGCCAGCAGCTTAGGGGGGCAGGAGACCCAGTACTTC.

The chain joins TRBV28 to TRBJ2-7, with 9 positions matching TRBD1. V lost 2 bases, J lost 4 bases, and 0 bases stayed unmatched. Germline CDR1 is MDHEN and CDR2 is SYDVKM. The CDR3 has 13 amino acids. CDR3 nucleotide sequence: TGTGCCAGCAGTTTAGGGACAGGGTACGAGCAGTACTTC. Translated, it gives CASSLGTGYEQYF.

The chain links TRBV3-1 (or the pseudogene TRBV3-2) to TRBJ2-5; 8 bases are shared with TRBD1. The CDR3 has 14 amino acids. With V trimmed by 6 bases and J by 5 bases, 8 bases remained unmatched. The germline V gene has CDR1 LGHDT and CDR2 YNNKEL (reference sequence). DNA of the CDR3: TGTGCCAGCAGTCACAACACAGGGGGGGAGACCCAGTACTTC. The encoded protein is CASSHNTGGETQYF.

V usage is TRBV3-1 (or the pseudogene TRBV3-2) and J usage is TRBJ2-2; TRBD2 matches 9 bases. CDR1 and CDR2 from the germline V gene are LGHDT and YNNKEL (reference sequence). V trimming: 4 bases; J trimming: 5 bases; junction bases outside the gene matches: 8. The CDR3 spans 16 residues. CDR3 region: CASSRGLAGYTGELFF. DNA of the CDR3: TGTGCCAGCAGCCGAGGGCTAGCGGGATATACCGGGGAGCTGTTTTTT.

CDR3 DNA: TGTGCCATCAGTGATCTGGCAGGTGAACATGGCTACACCTTC. As protein: CAISDLAGEHGYTF. The V and J genes are TRBV10-3 and TRBJ1-2; D uncertain. The V gene's germline CDR1 is ENHRY and CDR2 SYGVKD. Trimming left V 3 bases short and J 6 bases short, with 14 bases between. The CDR3 runs 14 residues.

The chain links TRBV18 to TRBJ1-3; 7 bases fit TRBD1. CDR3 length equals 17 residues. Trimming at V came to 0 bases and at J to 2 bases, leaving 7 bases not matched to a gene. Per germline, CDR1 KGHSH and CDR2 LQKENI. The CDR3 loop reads CASSPPRRQGAGNTIYF. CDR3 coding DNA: TGTGCCAGCTCACCACCCCGCCGACAGGGCGCTGGAAACACCATATATTTT.

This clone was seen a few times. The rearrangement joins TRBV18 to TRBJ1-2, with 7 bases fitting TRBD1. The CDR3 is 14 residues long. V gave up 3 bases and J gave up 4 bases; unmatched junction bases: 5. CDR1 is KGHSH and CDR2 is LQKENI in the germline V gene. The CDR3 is CASSPSGTAYGYTF. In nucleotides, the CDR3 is TGTGCCAGCTCACCCTCCGGGACAGCCTATGGCTACACCTTC.